This T cell receptor (beta chain) was found in a study of early T cells in non-severe SARS-CoV-2 infection. Individual cDNA molecules received unique molecular identifiers. MiXCR, run by TCRdb on the 5' RACE reads, gives a single entry per CDR3 protein. The sample has 35,000 to 50,000 distinct CDR3 sequences; approximately 7.1% are singletons. This clonotype was picked up many times. Germline-derived CDR1 and CDR2 are SGHTA and FQGNSA. V was clipped by 5 bases and J by 6 bases, with 15 bases between them. This CDR3 is 14 amino acids long. The TCR originated in an adult who was a healthcare worker with PCR-confirmed SARS-CoV-2 infection or an uninfected control (not recorded which). Specimen: whole blood. This rearrangement joins TRBV7-2 to TRBJ2-3, with D unresolved. For the CDR3, the DNA is TGTGCCAGCAGCCGTAGTATTTTCTCCGATACGCAGTATTTT. This gives the protein CASSRSIFSDTQYF.